This T cell receptor (beta chain) was sequenced in a study of T cell responses to AZD1222 COVID-19 vaccine. Study results and caveats: Among the donors, most were white British and more were female, and clonal diversity was possibly underestimated. Just six AZD1222 recipients tested seropositive at baseline. Reportedly, close to half of spike-specific TCRs are directed against unmutated variant regions. Repertoires were sampled only after the peak T cell response.

The method was immunoSEQ multiplex PCR; TCRdb's version includes in-frame clones alone and lacks a portion of them. The sample consists of 150,000 to 190,000 clones, 90% of them appearing once. To note about this clone: The antigen is unknown.

Germline CDR1 is MNHEY and CDR2 is SMNVEV (reference sequence). The V and J ends lost 4 bases and 4 bases respectively, with 22 bases between them. The CDR3 loop spans 17 amino acids. Sample: peripheral blood, taken on day 0 of AZD1222 vaccination. The receptor was derived from an adult in good health. The V gene is TRBV27, the J gene TRBJ1-1; D may be TRBD1 (6 bases). The CDR3: CASSSPKPDRPSTEAFF. CDR3 nucleotide sequence: TGTGCCAGCAGTTCCCCTAAACCTGACAGGCCAAGCACTGAAGCTTTCTTT.